A single sample is the source of the 28 T cell receptor beta chains below, sequenced in a study of T cells expressing NK-cell markers. For each CDR3 protein, TCRdb gives one entry from its re-call of the 5' RACE reads, without DNA. The specimen's table records under 9,000 distinct CDR3 sequences. Input material: blood T cells: a sorted CD56 or NKG2C T cell subset, CD4+ or CD8+ T cells, or bulk PBMC T cells (not recorded which). These receptors were obtained from a man between 18 and 69 years old in good health.

V gene TRBV12-5 combines with J gene TRBJ2-7; the D gene TCRdb calls, TRBD1, cannot be checked with no DNA. There are 13 residues in the CDR3. Looked up from germline, CDR1 is LGHNT and CDR2 is FRNRAP. The CDR3 reads CASGPGQGGWQYF.

The CDR3 sequence is CASSGGQGTDTQYF. The chain uses TRBV5-1 and TRBJ2-3; the D gene TCRdb calls, TRBD1, cannot be checked with no DNA. The length of the CDR3 is 14 residues. Looked up from germline, CDR1 is SGHRS and CDR2 is YFSETQ.

By frequency, this clonotype registers medium-sized (0.01 to 0.1%). The genes are TRBV6-1 and TRBJ2-2; the TCRdb call, TRBD1, lacks DNA for checking. The CDR3 totals 15 residues. The germline CDR1 and CDR2 sequences are MNHNS and SASEGT. CDR3 amino acids: CASSGGTGDTGELFF.

The J gene is TRBJ2-7, the V gene TRBV14; with no DNA, the TCRdb D assignment of TRBD2 cannot be verified. Germline assignment: CDR1 SGHDN and CDR2 FVKESK. The CDR3 runs 14 residues. CDR3 region: CASSRGGGGHEQYF.

The rearrangement uses TRBV4-2 and TRBJ2-7; without DNA, the TCRdb call of TRBD1 cannot be checked. The CDR3 has 15 residues. CDR1 LGHNA and CDR2 YNFKEQ come from the germline V gene. This CDR3 reads CASSLSHGDSYEQYF.

J is TRBJ2-2 and V is TRBV25-1; TCRdb picks TRBD1, but there is no DNA to check that call. The germline CDR1 and CDR2 sequences are MGHDK and SYGVNS. The CDR3 loop spans 19 amino acids. The CDR3 reads CASSELPGGLPANTGELFF.

V gene TRBV18 combines with J gene TRBJ2-1. The CDR3 has 14 residues. Germline loops: CDR1 KGHSH, CDR2 LQKENI. The CDR3 loop reads CASSPRLLYNEQFF.

CDR3 amino acids: CASSDSDYNEQFF. The chain combines TRBV6-4 with TRBJ2-1. The CDR3 is made up of 13 amino acids. Germline lookup yields CDR1 MRHNA and CDR2 SNTAGT.

This rearrangement joins TRBV20-1 to TRBJ2-7; checking the TCRdb D call of TRBD1 is not possible without DNA. The CDR3 covers 15 residues. Germline V gene lookup returns CDR1 DFQATT and CDR2 SNEGSKA (reference sequence). CDR3 sequence: CSASAPGTGGNEQYF.

The CDR3 sequence is CASRPGRAQETQYF. The V gene is TRBV2, the J gene TRBJ2-5; TCRdb selects TRBD1, and the lack of DNA leaves this call unchecked. The CDR3 has 14 residues. Germline V gene sequence: CDR1 SNHLY, CDR2 FYNNEI.

The chain uses TRBV7-9 and TRBJ2-7; the TCRdb D gene call, TRBD1, has no DNA to confirm it. The germline CDR1 and CDR2 sequences are SEHNR and FQNEAQ (reference sequence). The CDR3 spans 14 residues. The CDR3 is CASSLGTGSYEQYF.

V usage is TRBV15 and J usage is TRBJ2-3; TCRdb's D call of TRBD2 is untestable without DNA. The CDR3 is 17 amino acids. Germline V gene lookup returns CDR1 LNHNV and CDR2 YYDKDF (reference sequence). The CDR3 reads CATSRILAGGPEDTQYF.

The chain employs TRBV15 and TRBJ1-5; TCRdb designates TRBD1, a call that cannot be tested without DNA. Germline assignment: CDR1 LNHNV and CDR2 YYDKDF (reference sequence). CDR3 size: 14 residues. The CDR3 loop is CATSRDRGASGQHF.

The V gene is TRBV6-5, the J gene TRBJ1-5; there is no DNA to check the TCRdb D call of TRBD1. Germline-derived CDR1 and CDR2 are MNHEY and SVGAGI. The CDR3 has 16 amino acids. Here the CDR3 reads CASSHSAGTGGQPQHF.

This sequence joins TRBV30 and TRBJ2-7; the D call of TRBD1 rests on TCRdb alone, since no DNA is present to check it. This CDR3 has 13 residues. Germline V gene data show CDR1 as GTSNPN and CDR2 as SVGIG (reference sequence). CDR3 residues: CAWGQGVIYEQYF.

The chain is built from TRBV12-3 or TRBV12-4 and TRBJ2-7; TCRdb's assignment of TRBD2 cannot be checked, as there is no DNA. This CDR3 spans 15 amino acids. The chain's CDR3 is CASSASSGGGHEQYF.

J is TRBJ2-6 and V is TRBV7-2. Germline V CDR1 and CDR2: SGHTA, FQGNSA. This CDR3 is built from 15 residues. The CDR3 loop reads CASSFSPSGANVLTF.

The chain combines TRBV3-1 with TRBJ1-4; the D call from TCRdb, TRBD1, cannot be confirmed without DNA. The CDR3 has 15 residues. Germline values: CDR1 LGHDT, CDR2 YNNKEL (reference sequence). CDR3 in amino acids: CASSQARDDHEKLFF.

V gene TRBV5-8 combines with J gene TRBJ2-7. Germline lookup yields CDR1 SGHTS and CDR2 YDEGEE. The CDR3 is 14 residues long. The CDR3 sequence is CASSPVGISYEQYF.

The chain employs TRBV6-2 or TRBV6-3 and TRBJ2-6. This CDR3 comprises 14 residues. CDR1 MNHEY and CDR2 SVGEGT come from the germline V gene. CDR3 sequence reads: CASSYATGANVLTF.

V usage is TRBV6-1 and J usage is TRBJ2-2; TCRdb proposes TRBD2, but this gene call is untestable without DNA. Per germline, CDR1 MNHNS and CDR2 SASEGT. CDR3 length: 16 amino acids. CDR3 in amino acids: CASSGLAGSNTGELFF.

The chain links TRBV6-4 to TRBJ2-1; TCRdb reports TRBD1, a call that lacks DNA to check it against. Per the germline V gene, CDR1 is MRHNA and CDR2 is SNTAGT. The CDR3 is 15 amino acids. The CDR3 loop reads CASSDDGGSYNEQFF.

V usage is TRBV20-1 and J usage is TRBJ2-7; there is no DNA to check the TCRdb D call of TRBD1. Looked up from germline, CDR1 is DFQATT and CDR2 is SNEGSKA (reference sequence). This CDR3 comprises 15 residues. The CDR3: CSARGEDSRDYEQYF.

V and J are TRBV6-1 and TRBJ2-4; as DNA is missing, the TRBD1 call by TCRdb cannot be tested. Germline V gives CDR1 MNHNS, CDR2 SASEGT. This CDR3 contains 14 residues. The CDR3: CASSEATGVDIQYF.

The chain recombines TRBV20-1 with TRBJ2-6; as DNA is missing, the TRBD2 call by TCRdb cannot be tested. CDR3 length: 15 amino acids. CDR1 is DFQATT, CDR2 SNEGSKA, per germline (reference sequence). This CDR3 reads CSASSPGSGANVLTF.

The V call is TRBV20-1, the J call TRBJ2-5; TCRdb lists TRBD2, though no DNA is available to test this call. CDR3 length equals 14 residues. CDR1 is DFQATT, CDR2 SNEGSKA, per germline (reference sequence). The chain's CDR3 is CSAREGGGWETQYF.

This chain links TRBV23-1 with TRBJ2-7; the D gene TCRdb calls, TRBD1, cannot be checked with no DNA. Being an ORF, TRBV23-1 has a function that is uncertain. CDR3 size: 14 residues. CDR3 residues: CASTPPLSSYEQYF.

CDR3 amino acids: CASSQAGNYGYTF. The V and J genes are TRBV3-1 and TRBJ1-2. CDR1 and CDR2 (germline): LGHDT, YNNKEL (reference sequence). CDR3 length: 13 residues.